The source of this T cell receptor beta chain is a study of OX40 agonist ivuxolimab in advanced cancers. The wider study: Males comprised 82.7% of the group, whose mean age was 60 years (range 23 to 79). Study-level findings and limits: Within 6 weeks, CD4+ and CD8+ blood T cells expanded clonally at 0.1 to 3.0 mg/kg.

TCRdb's copy holds only in-frame clones and misses some; the assay was immunoSEQ multiplex PCR. The table lists some 60,000 clones, 91% of them singletons, with around 14% in the top ten. The CDR3 runs 16 residues. Per germline, CDR1 ENHRY and CDR2 SYGVKD. The trim removed 6 bases at V and 2 bases at J, leaving 12 bases unmatched. People who had autoimmune disease history or systemic immunosuppression were excluded. Blood samples were obtained at baseline, cycle 4 day 1, and cycle 7 day 1. Regarding this clone: Its target is unknown.

The chain employs TRBV10-3 and TRBJ1-2, with TRBD1 identical over 7 bases. This specimen consisted of CD4+ or CD8+ T cells sorted from blood, obtained in a trial of the OX40 agonist ivuxolimab. The sequence came from an adult with an advanced solid tumor such as melanoma, head and neck, liver or kidney cancer. CDR3 sequence reads: CAISGAGDRVNYGYTF. CDR3 bases: TGTGCCATCAGCGGCGCCGGGGACAGAGTGAACTATGGCTACACCTTC.